These 29 T cell receptor beta chains share one sample of origin, sequenced in a study of blood T cells in healthy people across ages. Through a sample-barcoded 5' primer and a J-beta primer mix, a second PCR was run for about 6 to 11 cycles. TCRdb re-analysed the 5' RACE reads in MiXCR, keeping a single row per CDR3 protein. The repertoire holds about 930,000 distinct CDR3 sequences, with approximately 32% as singletons. The same specimen was also included in a second study, on T cells of mothers and their children.

The sequenced material came from blood. These receptor sequences come from a woman aged 40 to 49 in good health.

Turning to this clonotype: One base away lies a much larger clone, so this may be a sequencing read error. V usage is TRBV7-2 and J usage is TRBJ1-6, with unresolved D. Per the germline V gene, CDR1 is SGHTA and CDR2 is FQGNSA. The CDR3 consists of 15 residues. DNA for the CDR3: TGTGCCAGCTGCTTACTCGGTCTAGGCCATTCACCCCTCCACTTT. It translates to CASCLLGLGHSPLHF. The full variable domain, completed using reference TRBV7-2 and TRBJ1-6, is GAGVSQSPSNKVTEKGKDVELRCDPISGHTALYWYRQSLGQGLEFLIYFQGNSAPDKSGLPSDRFSAERTGGSVSTLTIQRTQQEDSAVYLCASCLLGLGHSPLHFGNGTRLTVT.

This clonotype showed up many times. V usage is TRBV28 and J usage is TRBJ2-7; the D call may be TRBD1 or TRBD2 (5 bases each). The CDR3 is made up of 16 amino acids. CDR1 and CDR2 from the germline V gene are MDHEN and SYDVKM. V was pared by 5 bases and J by 0 bases, with 17 bases between. CDR3 region: CASSPRGGITSYEQYF. Here the CDR3 DNA reads TGTGCCAGCAGTCCCCGGGGCGGTATTACCTCCTACGAGCAGTACTTC.

V usage is TRBV30 and J usage is TRBJ1-6; possibly TRBD1 for D (5 bases). This CDR3 contains 13 residues. V was clipped by 5 bases and J by 7 bases, with 12 bases between them. The germline gives CDR1 GTSNPN, CDR2 SVGIG (reference sequence). The CDR3 bases are TGTGCCTGGTTGGGCGGGGGAAATTCACCCCTCCACTTT. As protein: CAWLGGGNSPLHF.

The CDR3 here is CSASLDPSTDTQYF. In nucleotides, the CDR3 is TGCAGTGCTAGTCTAGACCCAAGCACAGATACGCAGTATTTT. This chain joins TRBV20-1 and TRBJ2-3; no firm D call. V was trimmed by 3 bases and J by 0 bases, leaving 10 bases between them. CDR1 is DFQATT and CDR2 is SNEGSKA in the germline V gene (reference sequence). The CDR3 contains 14 residues.

This sequence joins TRBV27 and TRBJ1-1; D perhaps matches TRBD1 (5 bases). The CDR3 has 17 residues. V shed 5 bases and J shed 0 bases, with 19 bases lying between them. Germline V gene data show CDR1 as MNHEY and CDR2 as SMNVEV (reference sequence). CDR3 region: CASSPTSRDRLNTEAFF. CDR3 bases: TGTGCCAGCAGTCCCACTTCTCGGGACCGATTGAACACTGAAGCTTTCTTT.

The gene calls are TRBV7-2 and TRBJ2-5, with 7 bases aligning to TRBD1. TRBJ2-7 explains the end of the DNA better; the J call may be wrong. Germline V gene lookup returns CDR1 SGHTA and CDR2 FQGNSA. The length of the CDR3 is 14 residues. CDR3 protein: CASSYGQAISEQYF. DNA for the CDR3: TGTGCCAGCAGCTACGGACAGGCCATAAGCGAGCAGTACTTC.

The chain employs TRBV28 and TRBJ2-1, with a tentative D call TRBD2 (6 bases). The CDR3 covers 13 residues. Germline values: CDR1 MDHEN, CDR2 SYDVKM. The germline V and J ends were trimmed by 8 bases and 7 bases, with 15 bases remaining between them. CDR3 DNA sequence: TGTGCCAGCGAACCGGGCGGGACTAATGAGCAGTTCTTC. Translated, it gives CASEPGGTNEQFF. The variable domain in full, with the rest retrieved from reference TRBV28 and TRBJ2-1, is DVKVTQSSRYLVKRTGEKVFLECVQDMDHENMFWYRQDPGLGLRLIYFSYDVKMKEKGDIPEGYSVSREKKERFSLILESASTNQTSMYLCASEPGGTNEQFFGPGTRLTVL.

This clonotype was found a few times. The J gene is TRBJ2-7, the V gene TRBV27; no definite D call. The germline V gene encodes CDR1 MNHEY and CDR2 SMNVEV (reference sequence). CDR3 size: 11 residues. V was trimmed by 3 bases and J by 11 bases, leaving 11 bases between them. CDR3 residues: CASSFRKEEYF. CDR3 DNA: TGTGCCAGCAGTTTTAGGAAAGAAGAGTACTTC.

The chain is built from TRBV29-1 and TRBJ1-1, with 8 bases matching TRBD1. Germline-derived CDR1 and CDR2 are SQVTM and ANQGSEA. V trimming: 2 bases; J trimming: 3 bases; junction bases outside the gene matches: 8. The CDR3 is 15 residues long. The DNA for the CDR3 is TGCAGCGTTGAAAATGTGAGCAGGGGGCACACTGAAGCTTTCTTT. It translates to CSVENVSRGHTEAFF.

This sequence joins TRBV4-3 and TRBJ2-2; D not certain. The CDR3 length is 16 residues. The V gene's germline CDR1 is LGHNA and CDR2 YSLEER. V shed 0 bases and J shed 0 bases, with 8 bases lying between them. CDR3 loop: CASSQEVHSNTGELFF. CDR3 nucleotide sequence: TGCGCCAGCAGCCAAGAGGTACACTCGAACACCGGGGAGCTGTTTTTT.

A word on this clonotype: At one of its ends the junction is not consistent with the germline gene, which may arise from a read error. J is TRBJ1-5 and V is TRBV12-5, with TRBD1 matching 10 bases. This CDR3 is 17 amino acids long. The germline CDR1 and CDR2 sequences are LGHNT and FRNRAP. CDR3: CASVLVLGQGSNQPQHF. CDR3 bases: TGTGCTAGTGTTTTGGTACTGGGACAGGGGAGCAATCAGCCCCAGCATTTT.

The chain recombines TRBV4-3 with TRBJ2-2; D might be TRBD1 (5 bases). CDR1 and CDR2 from the germline V gene are LGHNA and YSLEER. The CDR3 sequence is 15 residues long. Trimming cost V 0 bases and J 5 bases, with 10 bases left between them. Here the CDR3 reads CASSQETAGTGELFF. The CDR3 DNA reads TGCGCCAGCAGCCAAGAAACAGCAGGGACCGGGGAGCTGTTTTTT.

The chain joins TRBV7-9 to TRBJ1-1; D not resolved. The CDR3 is 12 residues long. V lost 2 bases and J 8 bases, leaving 9 bases between the germline ends. The germline V gene has CDR1 SEHNR and CDR2 FQNEAQ (reference sequence). CDR3 nucleotides: TGTGCCAGCAGCTTACGTTTGGGCGAAGCTTTCTTT. Residues: CASSLRLGEAFF.

This clonotype was detected only a few times. The CDR3 nucleotides read TGTGCCAGCAGTTTAGCGCGTGGGGGGGCTCTTCTGGAGACCCAGTACTTC. It codes for CASSLARGGALLETQYF. This chain links TRBV12-3 or TRBV12-4 with TRBJ2-5; D may be TRBD2 (7 bases). This CDR3 is built from 17 residues. Between the trimmed V and J ends, which lost 0 bases and 5 bases, there was a span of 19 bases.

This clonotype was seen a handful of times. This sequence joins TRBV5-1 and TRBJ2-3; D is perhaps TRBD2 (5 bases). Germline V lookup: CDR1 SGHRS, CDR2 YFSETQ. Trimming left V 0 bases short and J 0 bases short, with 11 bases between. The CDR3 contains 16 residues. For the CDR3, the DNA is TGCGCCAGCAGCTTGGAAGGGAGCTTTAGCACAGATACGCAGTATTTT. Translated: CASSLEGSFSTDTQYF.

The chain links TRBV5-1 to TRBJ1-6, with a possible D match to TRBD1 (5 bases). Germline V CDR1 and CDR2: SGHRS, YFSETQ. The CDR3 totals 15 residues. V shed 3 bases and J shed 6 bases, with 13 bases lying between them. The DNA of the CDR3 is TGCGCCAGCAGCTCGCAGGGAATGGGTAATTCACCCCTCCACTTT. Amino acid sequence: CASSSQGMGNSPLHF.

This clonotype showed up just a few times. J is TRBJ2-5 and V is TRBV29-1; the match to TRBD2 covers 9 bases. Near its end, the DNA agrees better with TRBJ2-7, so the J call may be wrong. The germline V gene encodes CDR1 SQVTM and CDR2 ANQGSEA. CDR3 size: 14 residues. In nucleotides, the CDR3 is TGCAGCGTTCCGGGACTAGCATTCCCCTACGAGCAGTACTTC. This sequence encodes CSVPGLAFPYEQYF.

This clonotype has a handful of counts. The chain carries TRBV7-2 and TRBJ1-4, with 10 nucleotides matching TRBD1. The CDR3 runs 14 residues. Germline V lookup: CDR1 SGHTA, CDR2 FQGNSA. V was pared by 6 bases and J by 7 bases, with 5 bases of the junction left unmatched. The CDR3 coding sequence is TGTGCCAGCAGGTTGACAGGGGGCGTTGAAAAACTGTTTTTT. Translation gives CASRLTGGVEKLFF.

The CDR3 sequence is CASSGRYKKGAYEQYF. CDR3 nucleotides: TGTGCCAGCAGCGGCCGTTACAAGAAAGGTGCCTACGAGCAGTACTTC. The V and J genes are TRBV21-1 and TRBJ2-7. TRBV21-1 is given as a pseudogene. The CDR3 is 16 residues long.

At least ten counts were recorded for this clonotype. The chain has TRBV20-1 and TRBJ2-3, with a tentative D call TRBD2 (6 bases). V lost 3 bases and J lost 1, with 14 bases in between. This CDR3 contains 15 residues. CDR1 is DFQATT and CDR2 is SNEGSKA in the germline V gene (reference sequence). CDR3 in DNA: TGCAGTGCTAGCGGGCGGGGAGCCGGCACAGATACGCAGTATTTT. This encodes CSASGRGAGTDTQYF.

This clonotype has a handful of counts. Given a much more abundant clone one base away, this may be a read error. This sequence joins TRBV12-3 or TRBV12-4 and TRBJ2-1; 11 nucleotides align to TRBD2. The end of the DNA aligns better with TRBJ2-7, so the J call may be wrong. This CDR3 comprises 14 residues. The CDR3 region is CASRPSGGNNEQYF. The CDR3 coding sequence is TGTGCCAGCAGGCCTAGCGGGGGGAACAATGAGCAGTACTTC.

The V and J genes are TRBV7-2 and TRBJ2-1; TRBD2 matches 13 bases. The CDR3 has 17 residues. The V and J ends lost 4 bases and 5 bases, in that order; junction bases with no gene match: 8. Germline V gives CDR1 SGHTA, CDR2 FQGNSA. CDR3 protein: CASSSRGTSGAHNEQFF. The CDR3, as DNA: TGTGCCAGCAGCTCCCGGGGGACTAGCGGGGCCCACAATGAGCAGTTCTTC.

In its sample, this clonotype was seen a few times. J is TRBJ2-5 and V is TRBV5-1; TRBD1 agrees at 8 bases. Germline CDR1 and CDR2: SGHRS and YFSETQ. The CDR3 sequence is 16 residues long. With 3 bases clipped from V and 4 bases from J, the junction kept 11 bases outside the gene matches. This chain's CDR3 is CASSSSARGQRETQYF. Here the CDR3 DNA reads TGCGCCAGCAGCTCTAGCGCCAGGGGGCAGAGAGAGACCCAGTACTTC.

This clonotype was seen ten or more times. V is TRBV7-6 and J is TRBJ2-7; D is undetermined. This CDR3 contains 13 residues. The V end lost 3 bases, the J end lost 2 bases, and 8 bases lay between the germline ends. Germline CDR1 and CDR2: SGHVS and FNYEAQ. The CDR3 nucleotides are TGTGCCAGCAGCTTTGGGCAAACCTACGAGCAGTACTTC. Translation gives CASSFGQTYEQYF.

This clonotype has just a few counts. The rearrangement joins TRBV6-5 to TRBJ1-1; 10 bases map to TRBD1. Germline V gene lookup returns CDR1 MNHEY and CDR2 SVGAGI. This CDR3 has 15 residues. With 6 bases clipped from V and 4 bases from J, the junction kept 8 bases outside the gene matches. The CDR3 sequence is CASSAPGQGITEAFF. The CDR3 DNA is TGTGCCAGCAGCGCCCCGGGACAGGGGATCACTGAAGCTTTCTTT.

Remarks on this clonotype: This may arise from a read error, as a much more abundant clone is one base away. V gene TRBV7-2 combines with J gene TRBJ1-1; a possible D gene is TRBD1 (5 bases). Germline V gene sequence: CDR1 SGHTA, CDR2 FQGNSA. V lost 5 bases, J lost 1 base, and 20 bases lay in between. The CDR3 loop spans 17 amino acids. CDR3 residues: CASSIYSEAGRNTEAFF. CDR3 in DNA: TGTGCCAGCAGCATATATTCCGAGGCAGGGAGGAACACTGAAGCTTTCTTT. Based on the CDR3 plus reference TRBV7-2 and TRBJ1-1, the full variable domain is GAGVSQSPSNKVTEKGKDVELRCDPISGHTALYWYRQSLGQGLEFLIYFQGNSAPDKSGLPSDRFSAERTGGSVSTLTIQRTQQEDSAVYLCASSIYSEAGRNTEAFFGQGTRLTVV.

This clonotype was seen more than once but under ten times. This sequence joins TRBV5-8 and TRBJ1-4; TRBD1 might be the D (6 bases). From germline, CDR1 is SGHTS and CDR2 YDEGEE. There are 14 residues in the CDR3. Trimming took off 6 bases at V and 4 bases at J, with 13 bases between the two ends. CDR3 in amino acids: CASTTGLLNEKLFF. As DNA, the CDR3 is TGTGCCAGCACCACAGGGTTGCTTAATGAAAAACTGTTTTTT.

In this sample, this clonotype turned up a few times. This chain joins TRBV5-1 and TRBJ2-7; D perhaps matches TRBD1 (6 bases). CDR3 length: 14 residues. Germline V CDR1 and CDR2: SGHRS, YFSETQ. Trimming left V 6 bases short and J 9 bases short, with 22 bases between. CDR3 sequence (DNA): TGCGCCAGCACCACCGAAATAGGGGGAAGGGGGCAGTACTTC. This translates into CASTTEIGGRGQYF. Drawing the rest from reference TRBV5-1 and TRBJ2-7, the complete variable domain is KAGVTQTPRYLIKTRGQQVTLSCSPISGHRSVSWYQQTPGQGLQFLFEYFSETQRNKGNFPGRFSGRQFSNSRSEMNVSTLELGDSALYLCASTTEIGGRGQYFGPGTRLTVT.

The chain recombines TRBV12-3 or TRBV12-4 with TRBJ1-1; 9 positions match TRBD1. Losses at the gene ends were 7 bases for V and 0 bases for J; bases not matched to a gene: 6. This CDR3 has 15 amino acids. The CDR3: CASTRQGGMNTEAFF. CDR3 sequence (DNA): TGTGCCAGCACCAGACAGGGGGGGATGAACACTGAAGCTTTCTTT.